The clone carrying this T cell receptor beta chain was recorded many times. This sample stems from a study of early T cells in non-severe SARS-CoV-2 infection. The length of the CDR3 is 15 residues. Between the trimmed V and J ends, which lost 4 bases and 1 base, there was a span of 12 bases. CDR1 and CDR2 from the germline V gene are SEHNR and FQNEAQ (reference sequence). One entry per CDR3 protein, called by TCRdb with MiXCR from the 5' RACE reads. The table records some 59,000 distinct CDR3 sequences, 7.5% to 9.5% of them present only once. The J gene is TRBJ2-3, the V gene TRBV7-9; D is possibly TRBD1 (6 bases). The TCR originated in an adult who was a healthcare worker with PCR-confirmed SARS-CoV-2 infection or an uninfected control (not recorded which). Sequenced material: whole blood, taken at baseline. The CDR3 DNA sequence: TGTGCCAGCAGCTCCCTTCGACAGGGCACAGATACGCAGTATTTT. This encodes CASSSLRQGTDTQYF. Looking up the rest from reference TRBV7-9 and TRBJ2-3 gives the full variable domain: DTGVSQNPRHKITKRGQNVTFRCDPISEHNRLYWYRQTLGQGPEFLTYFQNEAQLEKSRLLSDRFSAERPKGSFSTLEIQRTEQGDSAMYLCASSSLRQGTDTQYFGPGTRLTVL.